This T cell receptor (beta chain) was found in a study of blood T cell repertoires in COVID-19. Study-wide background: Acute-phase and convalescent COVID-19 samples originated in the United States, Italy and Spain. In each case, the material was cDNA or gDNA derived from T cells, B-cell-depleted T cells, or PBMCs.

Here immunoSEQ multiplex PCR was the method, and the copy in TCRdb shows in-frame clones only, minus some. The table lists approximately 89,000 clones, about 80% of them singletons, with roughly 50% in the top ten. This clone has only one observation. Germline loops: CDR1 SGHTA, CDR2 FQGTGA. V was cut by 5 bases and J by 7 bases, with 23 bases left in between. The CDR3 runs 16 residues. The chain joins TRBV7-3 to TRBJ2-5, with a possible D match to TRBD2 (5 bases). The source material was peripheral blood. This TCR was sampled from a human donor in a cohort sampled during active COVID-19. The CDR3 here is CASSPTPRAELGTQYF. The CDR3 DNA reads TGTGCCAGCAGCCCGACACCCAGAGCGGAGCTGGGGACCCAGTACTTC.